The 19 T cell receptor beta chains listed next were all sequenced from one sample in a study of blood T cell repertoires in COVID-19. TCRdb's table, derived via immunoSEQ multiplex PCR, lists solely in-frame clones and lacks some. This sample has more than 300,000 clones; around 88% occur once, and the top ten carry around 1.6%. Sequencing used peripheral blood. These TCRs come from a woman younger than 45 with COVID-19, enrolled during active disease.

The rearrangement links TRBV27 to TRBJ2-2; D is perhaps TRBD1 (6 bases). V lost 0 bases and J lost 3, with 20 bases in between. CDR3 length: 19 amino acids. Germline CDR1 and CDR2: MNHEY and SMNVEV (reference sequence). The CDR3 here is CASSLSPPRHGGHTGELFF. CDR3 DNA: TGTGCCAGCAGTTTATCTCCCCCCCGTCATGGGGGCCACACCGGGGAGCTGTTTTTT.

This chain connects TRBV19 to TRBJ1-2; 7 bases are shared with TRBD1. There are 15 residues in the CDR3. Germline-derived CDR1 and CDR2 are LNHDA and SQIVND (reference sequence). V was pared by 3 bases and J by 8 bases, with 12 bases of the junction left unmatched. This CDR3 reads CASSIGTARGSGYTF. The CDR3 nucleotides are TGTGCCAGTAGTATTGGGACAGCTCGGGGGTCAGGCTACACCTTC.

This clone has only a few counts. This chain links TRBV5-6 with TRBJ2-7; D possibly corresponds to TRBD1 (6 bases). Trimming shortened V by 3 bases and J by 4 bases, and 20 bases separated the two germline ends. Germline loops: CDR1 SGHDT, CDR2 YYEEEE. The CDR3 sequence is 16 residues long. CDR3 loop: CASSYLGQTTPYEQYV. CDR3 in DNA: TGTGCCAGCAGCTACCTTGGACAGACTACTCCTTACGAGCAGTACGTC.

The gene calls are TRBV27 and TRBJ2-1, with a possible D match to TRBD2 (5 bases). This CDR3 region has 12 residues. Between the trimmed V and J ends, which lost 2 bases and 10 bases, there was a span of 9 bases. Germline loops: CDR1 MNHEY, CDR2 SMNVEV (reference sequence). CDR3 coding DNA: TGTGCCAGCAGTTTAAACCAGCGGGAGCAGTTCTTC. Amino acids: CASSLNQREQFF.

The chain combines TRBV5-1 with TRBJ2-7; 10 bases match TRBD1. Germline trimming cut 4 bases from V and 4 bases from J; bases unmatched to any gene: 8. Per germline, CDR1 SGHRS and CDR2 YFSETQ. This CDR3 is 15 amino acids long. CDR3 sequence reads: CASSVGWGQGYEQYV. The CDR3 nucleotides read TGCGCCAGCAGCGTAGGGTGGGGACAGGGGTACGAGCAGTACGTC.

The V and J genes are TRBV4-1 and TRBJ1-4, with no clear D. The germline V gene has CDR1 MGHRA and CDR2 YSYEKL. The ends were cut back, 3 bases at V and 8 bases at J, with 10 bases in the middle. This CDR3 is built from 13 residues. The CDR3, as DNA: TGCGCCAGCAGCCACGAGAACGTAGAAAAACTGTTTTTT. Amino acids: CASSHENVEKLFF.

As DNA, the CDR3 is TGTGCCAGCTCACCACCGGGGCGAGGGGGCAAAGACAATGAGCAGTTCTTC. This sequence encodes CASSPPGRGGKDNEQFF. V and J are TRBV18 and TRBJ2-1; 7 bases fit TRBD1. This CDR3 contains 17 residues. The germline gives CDR1 KGHSH, CDR2 LQKENI. The J segment lost 5 bases and the V segment lost 0 bases, leaving 10 bases of the junction unmatched.

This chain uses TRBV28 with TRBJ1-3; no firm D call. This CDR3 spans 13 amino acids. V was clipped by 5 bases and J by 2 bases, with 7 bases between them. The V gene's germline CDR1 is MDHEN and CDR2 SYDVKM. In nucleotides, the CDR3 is TGTGCCAGCAGTACTAACCCTGGAAACACCATATATTTT. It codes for CASSTNPGNTIYF.

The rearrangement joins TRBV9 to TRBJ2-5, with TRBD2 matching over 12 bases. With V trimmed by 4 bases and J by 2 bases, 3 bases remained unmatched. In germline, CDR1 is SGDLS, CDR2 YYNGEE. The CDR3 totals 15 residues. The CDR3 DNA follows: TGTGCCAGCAGCCCAGGACTAGCGGGGCAAGAGACCCAGTACTTC. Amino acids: CASSPGLAGQETQYF.

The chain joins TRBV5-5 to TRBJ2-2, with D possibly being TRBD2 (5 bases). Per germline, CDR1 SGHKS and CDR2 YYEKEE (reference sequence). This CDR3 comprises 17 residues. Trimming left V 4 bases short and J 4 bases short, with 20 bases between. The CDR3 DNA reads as TGTGCCAGCAGCCTATTCCCCGGAGGTCGTAGCACCGGGGAGCTGTTTTTT. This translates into CASSLFPGGRSTGELFF.

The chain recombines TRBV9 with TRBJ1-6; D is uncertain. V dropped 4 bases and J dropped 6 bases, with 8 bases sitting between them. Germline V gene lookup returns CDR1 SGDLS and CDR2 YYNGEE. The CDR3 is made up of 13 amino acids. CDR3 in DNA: TGTGCCAGCAGCCGGGAGTTTAATTCACCCCTCCACTTT. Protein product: CASSREFNSPLHF.

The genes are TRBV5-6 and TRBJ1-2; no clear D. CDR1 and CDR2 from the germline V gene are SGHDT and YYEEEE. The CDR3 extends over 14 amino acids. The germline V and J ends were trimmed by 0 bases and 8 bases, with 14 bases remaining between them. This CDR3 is CASSLAGGPVGYTF. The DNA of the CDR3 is TGTGCCAGCAGCTTGGCCGGCGGCCCCGTAGGCTACACCTTC.

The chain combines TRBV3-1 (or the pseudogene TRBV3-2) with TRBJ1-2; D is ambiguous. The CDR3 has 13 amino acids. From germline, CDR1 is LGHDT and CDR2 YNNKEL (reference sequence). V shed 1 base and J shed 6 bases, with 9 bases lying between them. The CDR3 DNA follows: TGTGCCAGCAGCCAAGTACCTGGCAATGGCTACACCTTC. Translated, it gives CASSQVPGNGYTF.

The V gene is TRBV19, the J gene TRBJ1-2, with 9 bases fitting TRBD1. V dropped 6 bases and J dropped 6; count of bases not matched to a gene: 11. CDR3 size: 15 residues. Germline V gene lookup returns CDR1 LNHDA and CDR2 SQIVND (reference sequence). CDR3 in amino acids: CASRLRQGVRDGYTF. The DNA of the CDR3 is TGTGCCAGTAGACTGCGACAGGGGGTACGGGATGGCTACACCTTC.

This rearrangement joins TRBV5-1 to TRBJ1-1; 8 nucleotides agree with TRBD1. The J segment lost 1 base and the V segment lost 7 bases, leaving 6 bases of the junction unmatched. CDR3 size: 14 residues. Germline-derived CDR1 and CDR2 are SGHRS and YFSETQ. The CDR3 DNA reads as TGCGCCAGCGACAGGGGCGGGGGGAACACTGAAGCTTTCTTT. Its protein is CASDRGGGNTEAFF.

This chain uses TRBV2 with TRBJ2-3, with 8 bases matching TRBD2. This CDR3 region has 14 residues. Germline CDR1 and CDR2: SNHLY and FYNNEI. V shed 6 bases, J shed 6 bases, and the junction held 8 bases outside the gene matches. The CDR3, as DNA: TGTGCCAGCAGCCCCGGGTTAGCGGGGGATACGCAGTATTTT. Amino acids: CASSPGLAGDTQYF.

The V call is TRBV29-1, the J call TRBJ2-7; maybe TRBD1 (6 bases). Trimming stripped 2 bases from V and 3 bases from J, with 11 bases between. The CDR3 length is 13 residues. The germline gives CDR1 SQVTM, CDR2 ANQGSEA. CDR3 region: CSVETGLSYEQYF. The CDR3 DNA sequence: TGCAGCGTTGAAACAGGGTTGAGCTACGAGCAGTACTTC.

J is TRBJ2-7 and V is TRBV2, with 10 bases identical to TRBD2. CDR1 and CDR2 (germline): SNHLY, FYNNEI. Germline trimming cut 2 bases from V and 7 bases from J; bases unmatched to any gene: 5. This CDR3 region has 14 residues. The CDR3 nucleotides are TGTGCCAGCAGTGAAACAAGGGGACTAGCGGAGCAGTACTTC. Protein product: CASSETRGLAEQYF.

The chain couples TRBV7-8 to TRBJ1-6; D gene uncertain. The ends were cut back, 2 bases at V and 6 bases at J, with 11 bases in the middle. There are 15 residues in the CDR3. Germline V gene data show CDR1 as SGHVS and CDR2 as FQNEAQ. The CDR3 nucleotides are TGTGCCAGCAGCTTAAACACAGCAGCTAATTCACCCCTCCACTTT. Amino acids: CASSLNTAANSPLHF.